This T cell receptor (beta chain) was identified in a study of identical twins. The CDR3 covers 16 residues. Germline values: CDR1 DFQATT, CDR2 SNEGSKA (reference sequence). Unmatched junction bases numbered 13, after V lost 5 bases and J lost 5 bases. From the 5' RACE reads, TCRdb called clonotypes with MiXCR, one entry per CDR3 protein. The sample records hundreds of thousands of distinct CDR3 sequences, 8.5% to 9.5% being singletons. In this sample, this clonotype turned up many times. These data were also reused for a study on yellow fever vaccine responses in identical twins. That study adds: It has been reported that, in twins, the vaccine T cell response seemed partly convergent and partly personalized.

The TCR comes from a woman in her late teens or twenties in good health. Sequencing used PBMCs. The V call is TRBV20-1, the J call TRBJ2-7; 12 positions agree with TRBD2. The CDR3, as DNA: TGCAGTGCTCCTCCTAGCGGGAGGGTGGACGGTAACGAGCAGTACTTC. Its protein is CSAPPSGRVDGNEQYF.